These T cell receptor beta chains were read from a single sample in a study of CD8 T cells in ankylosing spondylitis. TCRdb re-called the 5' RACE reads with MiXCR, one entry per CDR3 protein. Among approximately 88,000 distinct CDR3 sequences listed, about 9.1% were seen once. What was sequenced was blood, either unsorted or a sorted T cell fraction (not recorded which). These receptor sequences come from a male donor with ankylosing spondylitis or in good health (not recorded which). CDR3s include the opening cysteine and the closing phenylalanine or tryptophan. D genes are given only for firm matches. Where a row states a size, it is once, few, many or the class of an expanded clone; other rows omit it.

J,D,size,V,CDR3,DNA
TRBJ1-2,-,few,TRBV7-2,CASSLRFGQPAFGGYTF,TGTGCCAGCAGCTTACGATTCGGGCAGCCCGCCTTTGGAGGCTACACCTTC
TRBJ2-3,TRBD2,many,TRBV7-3,CASSLAGSDTQYF,TGTGCCAGCAGTCTAGCGGGGTCCGATACGCAGTATTTT
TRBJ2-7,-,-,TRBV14,CASSQAGRNYEQYF,TGTGCCAGCAGCCAAGCCGGCCGAAACTACGAGCAGTACTTC
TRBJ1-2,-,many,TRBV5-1,CASSSVEDGYGYTF,TGCGCCAGCAGCTCCGTGGAGGACGGCTATGGCTACACCTTC
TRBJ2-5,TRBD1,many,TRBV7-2,CASSLVGQTQETQYF,TGTGCCAGCAGCTTAGTGGGACAGACACAAGAGACCCAGTACTTC
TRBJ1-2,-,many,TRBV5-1,CASSLEGQANYGYTF,TGCGCCAGCAGCTTGGAGGGGCAAGCTAACTATGGCTACACCTTC
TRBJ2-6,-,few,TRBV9,CASSPTAGQSSGANVLTF,TGTGCCAGCAGCCCCACCGCTGGACAAAGCTCTGGGGCCAACGTCCTGACTTTC
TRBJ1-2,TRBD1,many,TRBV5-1,CASSWGQNYGYTF,TGCGCCAGCAGCTGGGGACAGAACTATGGCTACACCTTC
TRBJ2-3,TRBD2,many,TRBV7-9,CASSVAGPSTDTQYF,TGTGCCAGCAGTGTAGCGGGTCCTAGCACAGATACGCAGTATTTT
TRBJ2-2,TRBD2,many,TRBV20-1,CSAPSGGVSTGELFF,TGCAGTGCCCCCAGCGGGGGGGTATCAACCGGGGAGCTGTTTTTT
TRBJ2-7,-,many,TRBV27,CASSFTGAEQYF,TGTGCCAGCAGTTTCACAGGAGCCGAGCAGTACTTC
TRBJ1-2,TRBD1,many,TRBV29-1,CSVGDSGYGYTF,TGCAGCGTTGGGGACAGTGGCTATGGCTACACCTTC
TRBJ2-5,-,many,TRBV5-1,CASHRWWGVQETQYF,TGCGCCAGCCACCGATGGTGGGGGGTTCAAGAGACCCAGTACTTC
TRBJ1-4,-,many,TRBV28,CASRFGENEKLFF,TGTGCCAGCAGATTCGGGGAGAATGAAAAACTGTTTTTT
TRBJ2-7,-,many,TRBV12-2,CASRLLRTANYEQYF,TGTGCAAGTCGTTTGCTGAGGACGGCTAACTACGAGCAGTACTTC
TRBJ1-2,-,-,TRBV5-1,CASSNVGDGLYGYTF,TGCGCCAGCAGCAACGTGGGAGACGGCCTCTATGGCTACACCTTC
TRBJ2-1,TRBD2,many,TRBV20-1,CSARVLLAGRSYNEQFF,TGCAGTGCTAGAGTCCTACTAGCGGGGCGGTCCTACAATGAGCAGTTCTTC
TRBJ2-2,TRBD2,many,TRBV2,CASREGLGDTGELFF,TGTGCCAGCAGGGAGGGACTAGGGGACACCGGGGAGCTGTTTTTT
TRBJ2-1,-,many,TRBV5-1,CASSFSGGGQGEQFF,TGCGCCAGCAGCTTCTCTGGCGGGGGCCAGGGTGAGCAGTTCTTC
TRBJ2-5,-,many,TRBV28,CASSFSLQEAADQETQYF,TGTGCCAGCAGTTTCTCCCTACAGGAGGCGGCGGATCAAGAGACCCAGTACTTC
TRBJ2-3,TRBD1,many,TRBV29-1,CSVPDRGRTSTDTQYF,TGCAGCGTACCTGACAGGGGGCGCACAAGCACAGATACGCAGTATTTT
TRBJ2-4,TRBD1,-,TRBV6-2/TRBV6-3,CASSPGRQGLQKMLAKNIQYF,TGTGCCAGCAGTCCGGGCCGACAGGGGCTGCAAAAGATGCTAGCCAAAAACATTCAGTACTTC
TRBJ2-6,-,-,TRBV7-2,CASSPVLRAGGANVLTF,TGTGCCAGCAGCCCAGTCTTGAGGGCAGGTGGGGCCAACGTCCTGACTTTC
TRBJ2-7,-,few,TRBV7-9,CASSGTPTYEQYF,TGTGCCTCCTCCGGGACACCGACCTACGAGCAGTACTTC
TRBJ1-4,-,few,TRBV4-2,CASSQTPGDFQQKLFF,TGTGCCAGCAGCCAAACGCCAGGGGACTTTCAGCAAAAACTGTTTTTT
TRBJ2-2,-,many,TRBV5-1,CASRVSGSTGELFF,TGCGCCAGCAGAGTTTCGGGGTCCACCGGGGAGCTGTTTTTT
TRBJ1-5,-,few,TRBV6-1,CASSEVTGRVWSNQPQHF,TGTGCCAGCAGTGAAGTAACAGGGAGGGTGTGGAGCAATCAGCCCCAGCATTTT
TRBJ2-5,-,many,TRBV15,CATSRDPGEETQYF,TGTGCCACCAGCAGAGATCCGGGGGAAGAGACCCAGTACTTC
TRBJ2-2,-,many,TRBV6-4,CASSDSRRNTGELFF,TGTGCCAGCAGTGACTCTAGGAGGAACACCGGGGAGCTGTTTTTT
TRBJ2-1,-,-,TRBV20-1,CSAPGVGYAQREQFF,TGCAGTGCTCCAGGGGTGGGCTACGCGCAGAGGGAGCAGTTCTTC
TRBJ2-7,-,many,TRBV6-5,CASSRQNLYEQYF,TGTGCCAGCAGCCGACAGAACCTCTACGAGCAGTACTTC
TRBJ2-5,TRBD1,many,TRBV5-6,CASSFDRGSLQETQYF,TGTGCCAGCAGCTTTGACAGGGGGTCCCTCCAAGAGACCCAGTACTTC
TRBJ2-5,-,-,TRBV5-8,CASSFGAGTGQETQYF,TGTGCCAGCAGCTTTGGGGCGGGGACTGGACAAGAGACCCAGTACTTC
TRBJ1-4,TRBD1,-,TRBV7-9,CASTQSGTGNEKLFF,TGTGCCAGCACCCAATCCGGGACAGGGAATGAAAAACTGTTTTTT
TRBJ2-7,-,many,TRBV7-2,CASSLRGTGSYEQYF,TGTGCCAGCAGCCTACGTGGGACGGGATCCTACGAGCAGTACTTC
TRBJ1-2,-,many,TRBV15,CATSRPIAVALDGYTF,TGTGCCACCAGCAGACCCATAGCCGTAGCCCTGGATGGCTACACCTTC
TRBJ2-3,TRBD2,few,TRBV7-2,CASSWTSGGAQDTQYF,TGTGCCAGCAGTTGGACTAGCGGGGGGGCACAAGATACGCAGTATTTT
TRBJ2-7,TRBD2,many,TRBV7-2,CASSLGLAGVYEQYF,TGTGCCAGCAGCTTAGGACTAGCGGGGGTCTACGAGCAGTACTTC
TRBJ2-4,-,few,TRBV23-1,CASSQTPTRAKNIQYF,TGCGCCAGCAGTCAAACCCCCACGCGAGCCAAAAACATTCAGTACTTC
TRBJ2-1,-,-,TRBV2,CASKTRPFYNEQFF,TGTGCCAGTAAGACTAGGCCTTTCTACAATGAGCAGTTCTTC
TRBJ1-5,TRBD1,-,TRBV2,CASLQQGNQPQHF,TGTGCCAGCCTCCAACAGGGGAATCAGCCCCAGCATTTT
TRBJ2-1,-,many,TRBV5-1,CASSREGSSYNEQFF,TGCGCCAGCAGCCGAGAGGGGAGCTCCTACAATGAGCAGTTCTTC